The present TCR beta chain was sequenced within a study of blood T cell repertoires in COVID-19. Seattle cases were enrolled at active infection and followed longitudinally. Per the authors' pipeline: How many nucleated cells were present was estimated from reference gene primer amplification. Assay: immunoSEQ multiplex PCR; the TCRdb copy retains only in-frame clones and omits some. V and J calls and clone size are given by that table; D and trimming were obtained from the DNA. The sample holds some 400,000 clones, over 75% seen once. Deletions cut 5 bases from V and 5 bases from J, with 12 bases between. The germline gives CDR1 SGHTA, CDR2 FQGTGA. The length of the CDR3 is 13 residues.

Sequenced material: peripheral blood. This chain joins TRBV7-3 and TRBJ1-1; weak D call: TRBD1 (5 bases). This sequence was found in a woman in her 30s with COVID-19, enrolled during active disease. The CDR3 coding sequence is TGTGCCAGCAGCATAAGTCGGGGGACTGAAGCTTTCTTT. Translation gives CASSISRGTEAFF. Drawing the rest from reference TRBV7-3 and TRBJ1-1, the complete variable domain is GAGVSQTPSNKVTEKGKYVELRCDPISGHTALYWYRQSLGQGPEFLIYFQGTGAADDSGLPNDRFFAVRPEGSVSTLKIQRTERGDSAVYLCASSISRGTEAFFGQGTRLTVV.